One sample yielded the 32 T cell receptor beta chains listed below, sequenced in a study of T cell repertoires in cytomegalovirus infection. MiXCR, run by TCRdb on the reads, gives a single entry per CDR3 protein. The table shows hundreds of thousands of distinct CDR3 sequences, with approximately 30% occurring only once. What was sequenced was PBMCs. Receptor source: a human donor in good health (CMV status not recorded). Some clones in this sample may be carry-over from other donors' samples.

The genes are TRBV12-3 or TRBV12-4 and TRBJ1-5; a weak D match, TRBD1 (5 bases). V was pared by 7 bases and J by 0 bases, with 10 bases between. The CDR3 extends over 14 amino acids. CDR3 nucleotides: TGTGCCAGCAATCCAGGGTATAGCAATCAGCCCCAGCATTTT. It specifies CASNPGYSNQPQHF.

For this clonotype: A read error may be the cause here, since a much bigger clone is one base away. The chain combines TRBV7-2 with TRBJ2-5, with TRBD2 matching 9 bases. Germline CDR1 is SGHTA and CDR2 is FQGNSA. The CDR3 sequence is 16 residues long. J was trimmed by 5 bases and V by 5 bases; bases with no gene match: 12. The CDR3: CASSVGGGEGEETQYF. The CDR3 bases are TGTGCCAGCAGCGTAGGCGGGGGGGAGGGGGAGGAGACCCAGTACTTC. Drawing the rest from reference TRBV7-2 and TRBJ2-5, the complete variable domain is GAGVSQSPSNKVTEKGKDVELRCDPISGHTALYWYRQSLGQGLEFLIYFQGNSAPDKSGLPSDRFSAERTGGSVSTLTIQRTQQEDSAVYLCASSVGGGEGEETQYFGPGTRLLVL.

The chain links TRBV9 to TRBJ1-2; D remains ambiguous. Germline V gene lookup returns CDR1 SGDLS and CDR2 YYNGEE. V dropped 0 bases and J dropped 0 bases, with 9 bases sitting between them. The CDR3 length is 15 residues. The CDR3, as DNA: TGTGCCAGCAGCGTAGCGCCAGATCCTAACTATGGCTACACCTTC. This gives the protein CASSVAPDPNYGYTF.

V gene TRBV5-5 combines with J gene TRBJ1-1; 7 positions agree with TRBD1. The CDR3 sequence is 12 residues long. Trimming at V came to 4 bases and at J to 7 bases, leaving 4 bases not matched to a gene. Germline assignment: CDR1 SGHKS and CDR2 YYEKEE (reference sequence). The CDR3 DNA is TGTGCCAGCAGCCACAGACAGGGTGAAGCTTTCTTT. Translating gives CASSHRQGEAFF.

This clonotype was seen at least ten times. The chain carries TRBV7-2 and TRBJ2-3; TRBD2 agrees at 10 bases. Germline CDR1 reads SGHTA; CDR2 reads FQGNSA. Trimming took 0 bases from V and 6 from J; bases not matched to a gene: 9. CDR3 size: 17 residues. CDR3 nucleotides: TGTGCCAGCAGCTTAGCTAGCGGGGGGCTGAAGCGTGATACGCAGTATTTT. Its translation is CASSLASGGLKRDTQYF.

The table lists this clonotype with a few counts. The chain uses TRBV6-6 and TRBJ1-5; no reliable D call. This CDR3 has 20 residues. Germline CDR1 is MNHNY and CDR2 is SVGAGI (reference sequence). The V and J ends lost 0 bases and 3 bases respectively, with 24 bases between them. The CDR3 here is CASSYSIEPGRPANNQPQHF. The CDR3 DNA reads TGTGCCAGCAGTTACTCGATCGAGCCGGGGAGGCCCGCTAACAATCAGCCCCAGCATTTT.

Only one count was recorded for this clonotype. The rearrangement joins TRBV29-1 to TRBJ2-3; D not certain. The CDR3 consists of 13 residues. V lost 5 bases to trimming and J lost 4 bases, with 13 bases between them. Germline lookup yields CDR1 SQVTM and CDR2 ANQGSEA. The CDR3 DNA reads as TGCAGCGTTCCTGGTAGTTTTGCAGATACGCAGTATTTT. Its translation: CSVPGSFADTQYF.

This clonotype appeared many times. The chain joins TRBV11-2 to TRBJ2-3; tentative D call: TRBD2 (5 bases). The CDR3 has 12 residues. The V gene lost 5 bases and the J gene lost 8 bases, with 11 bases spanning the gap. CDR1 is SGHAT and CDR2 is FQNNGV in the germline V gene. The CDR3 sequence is CASSALSVTQYF. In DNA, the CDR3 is TGTGCCAGCAGCGCCCTTAGCGTTACGCAGTATTTT.

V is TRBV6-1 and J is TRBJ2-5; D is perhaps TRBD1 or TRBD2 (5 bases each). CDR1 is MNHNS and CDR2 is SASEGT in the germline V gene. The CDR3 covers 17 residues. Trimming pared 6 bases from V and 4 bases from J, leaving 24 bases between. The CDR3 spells CASRQGPDTRSGETQYF. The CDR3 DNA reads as TGTGCCAGCAGGCAGGGCCCAGATACAAGGAGCGGAGAGACCCAGTACTTC.

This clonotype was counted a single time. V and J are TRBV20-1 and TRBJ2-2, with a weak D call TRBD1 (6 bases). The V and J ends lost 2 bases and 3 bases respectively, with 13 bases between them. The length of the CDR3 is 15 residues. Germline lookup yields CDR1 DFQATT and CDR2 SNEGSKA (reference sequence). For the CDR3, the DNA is TGCAGTGCTAGACCCCCGGGACACTACACCGGGGAGCTGTTTTTT. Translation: CSARPPGHYTGELFF.

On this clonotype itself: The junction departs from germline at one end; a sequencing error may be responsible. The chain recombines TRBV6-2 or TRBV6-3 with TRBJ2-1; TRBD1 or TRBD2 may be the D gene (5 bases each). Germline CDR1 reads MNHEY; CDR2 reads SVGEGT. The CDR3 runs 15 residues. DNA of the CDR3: TGTTCCAGCAGTTGGGCCCCGGGACCCAACAATGAGCAGTTCTTC. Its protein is CSSSWAPGPNNEQFF.

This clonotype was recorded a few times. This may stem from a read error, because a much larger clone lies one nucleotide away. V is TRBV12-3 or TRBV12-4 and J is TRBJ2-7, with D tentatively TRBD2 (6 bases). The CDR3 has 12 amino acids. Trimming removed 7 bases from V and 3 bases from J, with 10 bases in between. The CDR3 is CASTPGGYEQYF. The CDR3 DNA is TGTGCCAGCACCCCCGGGGGCTACGAGCAGTACTTC.

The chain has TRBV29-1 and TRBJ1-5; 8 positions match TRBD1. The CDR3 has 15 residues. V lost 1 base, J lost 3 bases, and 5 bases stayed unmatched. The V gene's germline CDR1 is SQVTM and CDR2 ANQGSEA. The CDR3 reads CSVEAGTGPNQPQHF. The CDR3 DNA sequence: TGCAGCGTTGAAGCGGGGACAGGACCCAATCAGCCCCAGCATTTT. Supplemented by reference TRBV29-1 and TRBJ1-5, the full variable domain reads SAVISQKPSRDICQRGTSLTIQCQVDSQVTMMFWYRQQPGQSLTLIATANQGSEATYESGFVIDKFPISRPNLTFSTLTVSNMSPEDSSIYLCSVEAGTGPNQPQHFGDGTRLSIL.

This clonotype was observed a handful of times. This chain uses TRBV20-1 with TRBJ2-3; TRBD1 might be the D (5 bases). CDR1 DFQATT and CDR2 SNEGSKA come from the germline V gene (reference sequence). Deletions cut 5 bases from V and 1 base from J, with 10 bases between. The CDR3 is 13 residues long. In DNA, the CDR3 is TGCAGTGCTCCAGGACACCGCACAGATACGCAGTATTTT. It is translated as CSAPGHRTDTQYF.

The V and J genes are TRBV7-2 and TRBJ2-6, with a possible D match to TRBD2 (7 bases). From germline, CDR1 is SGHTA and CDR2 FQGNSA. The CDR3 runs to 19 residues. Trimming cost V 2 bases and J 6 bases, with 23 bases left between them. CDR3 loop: CASSLRGGSLGPVANVLTF. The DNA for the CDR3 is TGTGCCAGCAGCTTAAGGGGGGGCTCGCTTGGTCCTGTGGCCAACGTCCTGACTTTC.

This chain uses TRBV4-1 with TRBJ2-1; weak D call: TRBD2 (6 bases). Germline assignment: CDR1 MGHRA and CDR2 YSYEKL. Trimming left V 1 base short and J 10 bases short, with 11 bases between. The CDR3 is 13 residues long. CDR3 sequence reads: CASSQVWRGEQFF. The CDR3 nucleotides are TGCGCCAGCAGCCAAGTCTGGCGGGGAGAGCAGTTCTTC.

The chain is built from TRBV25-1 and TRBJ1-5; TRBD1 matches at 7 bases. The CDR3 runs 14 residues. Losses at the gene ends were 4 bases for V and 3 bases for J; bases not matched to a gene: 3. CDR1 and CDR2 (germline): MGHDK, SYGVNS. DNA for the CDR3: TGTGCCAGCAGTGTGGGACAGTACAATCAGCCCCAGCATTTT. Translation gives CASSVGQYNQPQHF.

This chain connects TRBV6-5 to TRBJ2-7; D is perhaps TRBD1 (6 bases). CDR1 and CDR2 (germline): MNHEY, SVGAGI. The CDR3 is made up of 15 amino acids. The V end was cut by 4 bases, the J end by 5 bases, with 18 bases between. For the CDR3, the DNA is TGTGCCAGCAGTTCCTCTTCCCCACAGGGCCACGAGCAGTACTTC. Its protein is CASSSSSPQGHEQYF.

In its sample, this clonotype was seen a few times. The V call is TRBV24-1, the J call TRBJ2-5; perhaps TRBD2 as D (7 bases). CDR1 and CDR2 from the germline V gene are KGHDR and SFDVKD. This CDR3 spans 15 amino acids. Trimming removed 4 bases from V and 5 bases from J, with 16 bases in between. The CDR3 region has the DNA TGTGCCACCAGTGACCCCGGGGGGCTCCGGGAGACCCAGTACTTC. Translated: CATSDPGGLRETQYF.

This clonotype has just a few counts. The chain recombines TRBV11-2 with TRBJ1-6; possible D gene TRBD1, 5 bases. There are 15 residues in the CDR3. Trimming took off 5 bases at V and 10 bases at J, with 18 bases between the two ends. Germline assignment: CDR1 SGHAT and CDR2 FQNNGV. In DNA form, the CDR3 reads TGTGCCAGCAGCCCGAGTGGCAGGGCGGAATCACCCCTCCACTTT. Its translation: CASSPSGRAESPLHF.

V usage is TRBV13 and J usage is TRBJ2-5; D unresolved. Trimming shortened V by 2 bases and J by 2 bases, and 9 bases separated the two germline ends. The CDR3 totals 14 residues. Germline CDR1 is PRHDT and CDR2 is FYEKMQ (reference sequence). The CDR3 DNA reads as TGTGCCAGCAGCTTAAGTCAGCCACAAGAGACCCAGTACTTC. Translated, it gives CASSLSQPQETQYF.

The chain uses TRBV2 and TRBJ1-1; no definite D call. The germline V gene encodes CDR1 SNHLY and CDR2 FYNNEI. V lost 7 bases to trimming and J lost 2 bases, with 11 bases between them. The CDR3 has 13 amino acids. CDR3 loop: CASTEGLNTEAFF. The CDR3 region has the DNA TGTGCCAGCACGGAGGGATTAAACACTGAAGCTTTCTTT.

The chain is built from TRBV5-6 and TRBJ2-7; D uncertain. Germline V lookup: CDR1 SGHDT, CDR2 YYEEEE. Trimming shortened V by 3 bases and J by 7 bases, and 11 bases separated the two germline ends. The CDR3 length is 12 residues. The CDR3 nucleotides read TGTGCCAGCAGCTCCTTAGGGCAGGAGCAGTACTTC. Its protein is CASSSLGQEQYF.

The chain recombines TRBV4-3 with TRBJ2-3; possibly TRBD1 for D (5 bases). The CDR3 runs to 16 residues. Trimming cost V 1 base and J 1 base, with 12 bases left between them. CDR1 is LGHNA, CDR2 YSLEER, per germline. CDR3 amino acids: CASSQALGQGTDTQYF. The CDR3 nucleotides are TGCGCCAGCAGCCAAGCCCTGGGGCAGGGCACAGATACGCAGTATTTT.

For the CDR3, the DNA is TGTGCCAGCAGTTATGGGCAGGGTCCCCAAGAGACCCAGTACTTC. Encoded protein: CASSYGQGPQETQYF. The chain combines TRBV6-6 with TRBJ2-5, with D possibly matching TRBD1 (5 bases). This CDR3 has 15 amino acids. From germline, CDR1 is MNHNY and CDR2 SVGAGI (reference sequence). Trimming shortened V by 3 bases and J by 1 base, and 12 bases separated the two germline ends.

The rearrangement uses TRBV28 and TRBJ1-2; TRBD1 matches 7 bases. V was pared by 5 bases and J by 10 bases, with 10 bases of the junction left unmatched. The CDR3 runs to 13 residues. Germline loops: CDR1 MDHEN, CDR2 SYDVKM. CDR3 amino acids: CASSVTGSIVYTF. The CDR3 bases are TGTGCCAGCAGTGTGACAGGGAGTATCGTCTACACCTTC.

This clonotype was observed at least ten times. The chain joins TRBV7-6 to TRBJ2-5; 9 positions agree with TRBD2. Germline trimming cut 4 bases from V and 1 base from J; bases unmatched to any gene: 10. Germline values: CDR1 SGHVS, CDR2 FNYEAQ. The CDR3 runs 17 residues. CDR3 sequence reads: CASSYMLRGGIQETQYF. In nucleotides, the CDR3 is TGTGCCAGCAGCTATATGTTGCGGGGGGGAATCCAAGAGACCCAGTACTTC.

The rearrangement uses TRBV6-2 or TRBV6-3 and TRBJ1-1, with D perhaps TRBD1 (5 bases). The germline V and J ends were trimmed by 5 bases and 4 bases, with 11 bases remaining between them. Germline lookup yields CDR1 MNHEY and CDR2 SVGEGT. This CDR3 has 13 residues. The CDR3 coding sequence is TGTGCCAGCAGTCAGGGCTGGGTCACTGAAGCTTTCTTT. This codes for CASSQGWVTEAFF.

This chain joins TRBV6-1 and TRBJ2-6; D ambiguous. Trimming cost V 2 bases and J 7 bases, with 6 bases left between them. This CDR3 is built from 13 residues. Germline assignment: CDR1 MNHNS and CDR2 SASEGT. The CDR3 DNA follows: TGTGCCAGCAGTGAATTCGGAGCCAACGTCCTGACTTTC. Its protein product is CASSEFGANVLTF.

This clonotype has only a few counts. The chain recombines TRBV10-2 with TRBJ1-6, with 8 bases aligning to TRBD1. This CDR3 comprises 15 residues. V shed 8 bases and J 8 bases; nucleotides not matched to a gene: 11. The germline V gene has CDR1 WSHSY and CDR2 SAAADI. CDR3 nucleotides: TGCGCCAGCCACTCGGACAGGGTATTGGATTCACCCCTCCACTTT. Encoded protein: CASHSDRVLDSPLHF.

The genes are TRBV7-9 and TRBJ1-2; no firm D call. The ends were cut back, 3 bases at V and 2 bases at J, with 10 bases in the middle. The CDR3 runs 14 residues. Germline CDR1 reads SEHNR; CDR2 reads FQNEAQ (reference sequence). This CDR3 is CASSFLDLNYGYTF. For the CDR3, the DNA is TGTGCCAGCAGCTTCCTGGACCTAAACTATGGCTACACCTTC. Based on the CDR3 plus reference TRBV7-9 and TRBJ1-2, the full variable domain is DTGVSQNPRHKITKRGQNVTFRCDPISEHNRLYWYRQTLGQGPEFLTYFQNEAQLEKSRLLSDRFSAERPKGSFSTLEIQRTEQGDSAMYLCASSFLDLNYGYTFGSGTRLTVV.

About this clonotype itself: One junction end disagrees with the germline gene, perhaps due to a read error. In nucleotides, the CDR3 is TGTGCAAGCAGCCAAGATGCAGGTCTGGGCCAAGAGACCACGTACTTC. Its protein product is CASSQDAGLGQETTYF. The chain links TRBV4-2 to TRBJ2-5; no firm D call. Germline lookup yields CDR1 LGHNA and CDR2 YNFKEQ. The CDR3 has 16 residues.